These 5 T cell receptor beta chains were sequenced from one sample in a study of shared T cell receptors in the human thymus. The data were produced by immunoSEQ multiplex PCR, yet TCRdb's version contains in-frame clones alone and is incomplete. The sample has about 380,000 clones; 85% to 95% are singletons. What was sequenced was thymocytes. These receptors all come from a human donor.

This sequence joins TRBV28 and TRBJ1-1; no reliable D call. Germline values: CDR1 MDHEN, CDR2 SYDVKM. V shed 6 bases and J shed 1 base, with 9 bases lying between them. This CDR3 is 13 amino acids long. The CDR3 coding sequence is TGTGCCAGCAGAACCATGGGGAACACTGAAGCTTTCTTT. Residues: CASRTMGNTEAFF.

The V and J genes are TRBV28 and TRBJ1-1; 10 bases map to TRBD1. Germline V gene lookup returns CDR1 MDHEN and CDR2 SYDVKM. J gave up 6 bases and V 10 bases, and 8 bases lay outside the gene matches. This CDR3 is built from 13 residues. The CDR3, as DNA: TGTGCCACCAGGACAGGGGGAGGCGCTGAAGCTTTCTTT. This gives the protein CATRTGGGAEAFF.

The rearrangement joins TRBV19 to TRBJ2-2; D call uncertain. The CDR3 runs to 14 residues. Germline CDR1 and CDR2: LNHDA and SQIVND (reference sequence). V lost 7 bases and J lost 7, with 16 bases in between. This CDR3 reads CASTPGGEDGELFF. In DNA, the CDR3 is TGTGCCAGTACCCCGGGTGGGGAAGACGGGGAGCTGTTTTTT.

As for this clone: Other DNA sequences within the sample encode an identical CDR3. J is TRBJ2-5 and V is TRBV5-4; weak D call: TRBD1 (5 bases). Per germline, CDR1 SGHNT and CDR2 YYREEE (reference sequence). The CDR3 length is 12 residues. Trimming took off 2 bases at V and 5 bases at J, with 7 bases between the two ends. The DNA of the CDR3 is TGTGCCAGCAGCTTCCCAGGGGAGACCCAGTACTTC. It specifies CASSFPGETQYF. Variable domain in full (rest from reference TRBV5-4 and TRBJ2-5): ETGVTQSPTHLIKTRGQQVTLRCSSQSGHNTVSWYQQALGQGPQFIFQYYREEENGRGNFPPRFSGLQFPNYSSELNVNALELDDSALYLCASSFPGETQYFGPGTRLLVL.

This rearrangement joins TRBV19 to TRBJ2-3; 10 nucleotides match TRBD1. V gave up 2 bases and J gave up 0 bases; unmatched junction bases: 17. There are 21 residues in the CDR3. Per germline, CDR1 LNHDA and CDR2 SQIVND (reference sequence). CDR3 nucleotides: TGTGCCAGTAGTATATCGACCGGGACAGGGGCGAAAAGAAGTAGCACAGATACGCAGTATTTT. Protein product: CASSISTGTGAKRSSTDTQYF.